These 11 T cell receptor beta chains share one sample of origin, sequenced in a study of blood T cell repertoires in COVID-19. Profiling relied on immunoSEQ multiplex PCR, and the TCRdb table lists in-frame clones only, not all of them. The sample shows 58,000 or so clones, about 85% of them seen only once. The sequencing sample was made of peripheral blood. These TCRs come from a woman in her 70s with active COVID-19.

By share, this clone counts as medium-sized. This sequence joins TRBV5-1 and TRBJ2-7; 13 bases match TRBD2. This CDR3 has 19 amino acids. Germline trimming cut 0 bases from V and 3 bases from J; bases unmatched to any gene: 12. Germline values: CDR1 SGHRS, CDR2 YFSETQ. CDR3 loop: CASSLVWTSGSWGLYEQYF. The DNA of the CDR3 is TGCGCCAGCAGCTTGGTGTGGACTAGCGGGAGTTGGGGGCTCTACGAGCAGTACTTC.

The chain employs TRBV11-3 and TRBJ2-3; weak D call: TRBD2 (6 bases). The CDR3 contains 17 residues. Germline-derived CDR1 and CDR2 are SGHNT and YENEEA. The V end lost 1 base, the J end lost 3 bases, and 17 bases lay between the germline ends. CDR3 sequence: CASSLGDSFGSTDTQYF. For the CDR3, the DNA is TGTGCCAGCAGCTTAGGGGACTCCTTTGGCTCTACAGATACGCAGTATTTT.

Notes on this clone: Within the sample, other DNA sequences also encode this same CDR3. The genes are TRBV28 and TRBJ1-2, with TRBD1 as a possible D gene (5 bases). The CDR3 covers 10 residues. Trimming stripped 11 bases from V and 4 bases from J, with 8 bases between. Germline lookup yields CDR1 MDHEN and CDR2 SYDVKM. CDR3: CASGGYGYTF. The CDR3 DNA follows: TGTGCCTCCGGGGGCTATGGCTACACCTTC.

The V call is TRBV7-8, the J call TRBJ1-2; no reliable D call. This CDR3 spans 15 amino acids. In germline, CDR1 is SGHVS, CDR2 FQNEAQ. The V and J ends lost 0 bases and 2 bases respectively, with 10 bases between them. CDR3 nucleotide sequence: TGTGCCAGCAGCTTAGCTTTCGGGGTCAACTATGGCTACACCTTC. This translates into CASSLAFGVNYGYTF.

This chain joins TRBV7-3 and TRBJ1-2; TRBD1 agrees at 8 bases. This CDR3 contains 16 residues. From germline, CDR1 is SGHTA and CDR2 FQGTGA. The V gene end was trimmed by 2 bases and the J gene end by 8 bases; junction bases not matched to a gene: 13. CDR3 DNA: TGTGCCAGCAGCTTACGCGCGGCCGGGACAGGTGACGGCTACACCTTC. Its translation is CASSLRAAGTGDGYTF.

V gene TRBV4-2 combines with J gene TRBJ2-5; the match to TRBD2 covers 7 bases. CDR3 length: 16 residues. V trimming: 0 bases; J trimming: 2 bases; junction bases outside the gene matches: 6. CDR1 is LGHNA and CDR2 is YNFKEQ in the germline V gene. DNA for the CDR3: TGTGCCAGCAGCCAAGAGTTGGCTAGCGGACAAGAGACCCAGTACTTC. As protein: CASSQELASGQETQYF.

The CDR3 is CASSLSEAGVKSYEQYF. The CDR3 nucleotides read TGTGCCAGCAGCTTATCTGAGGCGGGAGTTAAGTCCTACGAGCAGTACTTC. The chain is built from TRBV7-9 and TRBJ2-7, with 7 bases fitting TRBD2. This CDR3 spans 17 amino acids. Trimming removed 2 bases from V and 1 base from J; junction bases left unmatched: 11. The germline CDR1 and CDR2 sequences are SEHNR and FQNEAQ (reference sequence).

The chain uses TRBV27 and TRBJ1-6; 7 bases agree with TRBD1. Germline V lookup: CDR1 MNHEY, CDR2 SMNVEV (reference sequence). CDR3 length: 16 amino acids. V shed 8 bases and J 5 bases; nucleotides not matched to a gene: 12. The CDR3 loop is CASQGRLQGNNSPLHF. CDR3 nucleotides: TGTGCCAGCCAGGGACGCTTACAGGGGAATAATTCACCCCTCCACTTT.

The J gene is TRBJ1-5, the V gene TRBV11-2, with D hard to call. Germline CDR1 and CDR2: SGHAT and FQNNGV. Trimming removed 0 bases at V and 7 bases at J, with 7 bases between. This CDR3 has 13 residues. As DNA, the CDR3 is TGTGCCAGCAGCTTAGAAGCGGCACAGCCCCAGCATTTT. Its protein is CASSLEAAQPQHF.

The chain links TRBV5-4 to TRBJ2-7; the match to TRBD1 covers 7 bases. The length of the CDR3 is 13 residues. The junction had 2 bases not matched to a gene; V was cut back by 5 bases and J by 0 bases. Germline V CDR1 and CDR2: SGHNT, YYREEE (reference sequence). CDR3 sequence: CASRGDSSYEQYF. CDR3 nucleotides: TGTGCCAGCAGGGGGGACAGCTCCTACGAGCAGTACTTC.

In nucleotides, the CDR3 is TGTGCCAGCAGCCAAGGAAAGTTCTGGGAGAACTATGGCTACACCTTC. Protein: CASSQGKFWENYGYTF. This chain links TRBV14 with TRBJ1-2; no firm D call. The CDR3 is 16 amino acids. V lost 1 base and J lost 2, with 14 bases in between. CDR1 is SGHDN and CDR2 is FVKESK in the germline V gene.